This T cell receptor beta chain comes out of a study of graft-versus-host responses after intestinal transplantation (dated by TCRdb to the early 2020s). The study in broad terms: Recipients received multivisceral, liver-intestinal, or isolated intestinal transplants. Every recipient was given anti-thymocyte globulin induction, then maintenance tacrolimus and steroids for around three years. After intestinal transplantation, graft-versus-host and host-versus-graft alloreactive T cell clones were followed in the graft, circulation and bone marrow using bulk TCR-beta CDR3 sequencing. Alloreactive clones were identified by sequencing pre-transplant mixed lymphocyte reaction products and comparing these products with unstimulated pre-transplant donor and recipient T cells. The cohort enrolled 20 to 30 intestinal transplant recipients, one of whom was a retransplant, and a few patients without pretransplant specimens were excluded. A peak of at least 4% donor T cells among recipient peripheral blood mononuclear cells was the definition used for donor T cell macrochimerism. Rather than going through the commercial service, samples from three later patients were sequenced in-house on an Illumina MiSeq and processed with MiXCR.

Results and caveats for the whole study, not just this receptor: In patients with donor T cell macrochimerism, the allografts had high GvH to HvG T cell clonal ratios. The conclusions were limited by the relatively low number and heterogeneity of the intestinal transplant patients. Peak levels of circulating GvH clones were associated with declines in HvG clones early after transplant. GvH clones were found in recipient bone marrow, and some of the GvH clones appeared earlier in ileal mucosa or blood, which is consistent with an intestinal mucosal origin.

Details on this clone: Its antigen target is currently unknown. Nothing much larger sits one base from this clone, and base qualities are not available.

The library was built by means of the immunoSEQ multiplex PCR assay. For most patients, genomic DNA was subjected to high-throughput TCR-beta CDR3 sequencing by Adaptive Biotechnologies. The study's processing was this. TCR sequencing data for 15 to 20 patients were retrieved from Adaptive's ImmunoSEQ software; three other patients were processed with MiXCR and VDJtools. CDR3 nucleotide sequences shared between donor and recipient were removed because the origin of such sequences could not be assigned. At least 2-fold expansion over unstimulated cells and a minimum CFSE-low frequency of 0.002% (template counts) or 0.001% (read counts) were required for clones to be classified as alloreactive. Clones detected in sequenced pre-transplant spleen, lymph node, or MLR CFSE-low populations of the donor or recipient were defined as mappable. Cumulative frequency of alloreactive clones was calculated as a percentage of all sequences weighted by copy number. In TCRdb, the immuneACCESS table is reduced to in-frame sequences with V and J assigned. These tables do not hold every clone; where another copy was compared, an unresolved V gene accounts for under half, and the others remain unexplained. The V and J calls and clone size come from that table; D and trimming were worked out from the DNA. Within this sample are roughly 50,000 clones, with 91% of them counted one time only. The ten biggest clones cover around 5.1% of the sample.

Blood samples were collected up to 4 times in the first month after transplant and then at least monthly when available. This material consisted of PBMCs, taken about 93 weeks after intestinal transplant. The sequence came from a human patient who received an intestinal transplant, so some T cells may come from the graft donor.

The bases are TGTGCCAGCAGCGGTGCGGACGGCCGTATTCAAGCCCTCCACTTT. The resulting protein is CASSGADGRIQALHF. This sequence uses TRBV2 and TRBJ1-6; the D gene remains uncertain. V lost 6 bases and J lost 14 bases; the stretch between them is 23 bases long. The CDR3 runs 15 amino acids, cysteine and phenylalanine included. Only the CDR3 portion is preserved as DNA: 45 bases, with reading frame beginning at the first base. CDR1 and CDR2, looked up from the germline V gene, are SNHLY and FYNNEI.